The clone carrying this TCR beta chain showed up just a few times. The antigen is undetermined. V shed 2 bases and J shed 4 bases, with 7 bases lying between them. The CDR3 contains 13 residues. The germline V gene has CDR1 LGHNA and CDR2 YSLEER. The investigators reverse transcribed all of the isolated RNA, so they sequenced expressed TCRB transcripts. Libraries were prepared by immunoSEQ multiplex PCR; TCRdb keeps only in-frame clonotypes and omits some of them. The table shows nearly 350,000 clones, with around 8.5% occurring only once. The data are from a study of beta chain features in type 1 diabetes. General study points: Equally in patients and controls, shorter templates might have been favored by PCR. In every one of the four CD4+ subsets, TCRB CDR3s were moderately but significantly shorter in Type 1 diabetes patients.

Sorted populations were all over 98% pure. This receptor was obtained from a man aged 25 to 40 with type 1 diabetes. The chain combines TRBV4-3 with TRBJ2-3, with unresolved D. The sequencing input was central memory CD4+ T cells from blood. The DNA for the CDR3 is TGCGCCAGCAGCCAAAGGATTTCAGATACGCAGTATTTT. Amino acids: CASSQRISDTQYF.